This T cell receptor (beta chain) was sequenced in a study of T cell repertoires in cytomegalovirus infection. Overall study findings and caveats: Clonotypes of TCR beta that were HLA-C-restricted and CMV-specific dominated the ex vivo response.

V was shortened by 3 bases and J by 0 bases, with 8 bases between the two germline ends. The CDR3 is 14 amino acids. Germline values: CDR1 SGHAT, CDR2 FQNNGV. Turning to this clonotype: Its antigen is not identified.

TCRdb redid the calling of the reads with MiXCR, one entry per CDR3 protein. The table shows roughly 300,000 distinct CDR3 sequences, with over 7.5% occurring only once. Sequencing was done on a sample of PBMCs. V and J are TRBV11-2 and TRBJ1-1; D uncertain. The TCR originated in a human donor in good health (CMV status not recorded). Some clones in this sample may be carry-over from other donors' samples. The chain's CDR3 is CASSLWQMNTEAFF. The CDR3 nucleotides read TGTGCCAGCAGCTTGTGGCAGATGAACACTGAAGCTTTCTTT.